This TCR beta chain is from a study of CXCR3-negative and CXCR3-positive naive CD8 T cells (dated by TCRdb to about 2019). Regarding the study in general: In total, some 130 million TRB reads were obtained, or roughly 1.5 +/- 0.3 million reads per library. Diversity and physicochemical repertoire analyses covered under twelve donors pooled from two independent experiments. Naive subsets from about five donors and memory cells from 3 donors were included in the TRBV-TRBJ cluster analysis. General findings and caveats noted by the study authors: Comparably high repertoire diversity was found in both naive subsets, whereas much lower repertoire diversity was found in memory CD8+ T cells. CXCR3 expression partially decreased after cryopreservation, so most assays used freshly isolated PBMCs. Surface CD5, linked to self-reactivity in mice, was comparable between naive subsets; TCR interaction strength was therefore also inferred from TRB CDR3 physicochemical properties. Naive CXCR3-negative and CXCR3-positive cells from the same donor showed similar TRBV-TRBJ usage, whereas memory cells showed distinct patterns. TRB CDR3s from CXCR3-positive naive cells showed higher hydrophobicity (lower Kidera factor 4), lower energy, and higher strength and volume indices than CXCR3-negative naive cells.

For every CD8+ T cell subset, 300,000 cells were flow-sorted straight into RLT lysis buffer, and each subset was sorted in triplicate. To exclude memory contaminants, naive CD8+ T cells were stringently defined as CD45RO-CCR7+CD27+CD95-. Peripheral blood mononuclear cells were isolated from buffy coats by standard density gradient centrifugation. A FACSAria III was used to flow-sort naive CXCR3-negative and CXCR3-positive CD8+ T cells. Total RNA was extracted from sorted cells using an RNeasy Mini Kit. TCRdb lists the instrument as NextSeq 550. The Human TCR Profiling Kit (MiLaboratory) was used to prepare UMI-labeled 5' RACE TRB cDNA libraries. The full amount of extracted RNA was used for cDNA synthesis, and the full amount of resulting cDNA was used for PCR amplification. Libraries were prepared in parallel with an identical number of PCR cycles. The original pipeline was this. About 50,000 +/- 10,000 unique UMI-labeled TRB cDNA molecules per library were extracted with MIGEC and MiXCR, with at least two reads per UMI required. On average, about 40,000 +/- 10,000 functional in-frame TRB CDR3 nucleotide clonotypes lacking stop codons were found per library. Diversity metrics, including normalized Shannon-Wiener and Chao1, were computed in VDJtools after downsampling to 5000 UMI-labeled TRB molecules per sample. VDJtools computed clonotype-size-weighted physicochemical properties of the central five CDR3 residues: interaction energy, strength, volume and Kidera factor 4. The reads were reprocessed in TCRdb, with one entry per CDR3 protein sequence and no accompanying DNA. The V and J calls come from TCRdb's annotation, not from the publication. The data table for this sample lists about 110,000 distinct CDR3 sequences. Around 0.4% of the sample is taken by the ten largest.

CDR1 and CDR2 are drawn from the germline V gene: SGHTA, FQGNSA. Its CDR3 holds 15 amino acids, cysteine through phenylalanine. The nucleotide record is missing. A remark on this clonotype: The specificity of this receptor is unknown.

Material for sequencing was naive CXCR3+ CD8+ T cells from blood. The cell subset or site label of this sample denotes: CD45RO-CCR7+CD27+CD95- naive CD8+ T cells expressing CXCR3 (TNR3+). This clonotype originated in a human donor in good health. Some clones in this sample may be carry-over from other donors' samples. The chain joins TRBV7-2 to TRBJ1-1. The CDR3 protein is CASSLDGSLNTEAFF.